The sequence of this TCR beta chain was determined in a study of T cells in Graves' hyperthyroidism and ophthalmopathy. General study results and limits: Also found in blood were most expanded thyroid clonotypes above 0.001.

Amplified TCR beta CDR3 regions derived from RNA transcripts. First-round RT-PCR with HTBI primers amplified the TCR CDR3 region. TCRdb called the multiplex PCR reads again in MiXCR, with one record for every CDR3 protein. The sample shows fewer than 350,000 distinct CDR3 sequences, less than 20% of them seen only once. Many counts were recorded for this clonotype. Its cognate antigen is unknown. The CDR3 totals 15 residues. After removal of 3 bases from V and 5 bases from J, the junction contained 8 bases not matched to a gene. The chain is built from TRBV12-3 or TRBV12-4 and TRBJ2-5; 8 bases line up with TRBD1. Source material: blood. The clonotype originates from a woman aged 35 to 49 with Graves' ophthalmopathy. CDR3 DNA sequence: TGTGCCAGCAGTTTTCGACAGGGGAGTGGGGAGACCCAGTACTTC. This codes for CASSFRQGSGETQYF.